The 7 T cell receptor delta chains presented below share a single source sample, sequenced in a study of human gamma delta and Vdelta1 T cells. TCRdb applied CATT to the PCR reads for clone calling. The sample yields over 10,000 delta-chain clones, about half seen once. These receptors' antigens are unknown. Sample: Vdelta1 gamma-delta T cells from blood grown in culture (DOT cells). The receptors were sampled from a human donor in good health.

V is TRDV1 and J is TRDJ1; the match to TRDD2 covers 7 bases. The CDR3 contains 24 residues. With V trimmed by 3 bases and J by 0 bases, 31 bases remained unmatched. CDR1 is TSWWSYY, CDR2 QGS, per germline. DNA of the CDR3: TGTGCTCTTGGGGACTATCTCGAGGTTCCTACGCCATCTGAGGCCGGGGGTGACACCGATAAACTCATCTTT. Residues: CALGDYLEVPTPSEAGGDTDKLIF.

This clone was recorded once. The chain joins TRDV1 to TRDJ1; 7 positions match TRDD2. Germline V gives CDR1 TSWWSYY, CDR2 QGS. With 2 bases clipped from V and 4 bases from J, the junction kept 16 bases outside the gene matches. The CDR3 runs 18 residues. For the CDR3, the DNA is TGTGCTCTTGGGGAAAAAACTACTCATTCCTACGCGGTCGATAAACTCATCTTT. It specifies CALGEKTTHSYAVDKLIF.

The chain uses TRDV1 and TRDJ1; no clear D gene. Trimming pared 4 bases from V and 0 bases from J, leaving 30 bases between. The CDR3 runs 21 residues. The germline V gene encodes CDR1 TSWWSYY and CDR2 QGS. CDR3 region: CALGGGGFPGLQRVDTDKLIF. Here the CDR3 DNA reads TGTGCTCTTGGGGGAGGAGGATTCCCCGGTCTTCAGAGGGTCGACACCGATAAACTCATCTTT.

V gene TRDV1 combines with J gene TRDJ1; 8 bases match TRDD3. Germline CDR1 and CDR2: TSWWSYY and QGS. Unmatched junction bases numbered 20, after V lost 1 base and J lost 1 base. The CDR3 runs 21 residues. The CDR3: CALGEPSQFRVLGGTTDKLIF. The CDR3 DNA is TGTGCTCTTGGGGAACCCTCCCAATTCCGAGTACTGGGGGGAACCACCGATAAACTCATCTTT.

Only a few counts were recorded for this clone. The chain links TRDV1 to TRDJ1; D is undetermined. The CDR3 sequence is 14 residues long. The V end lost 1 base, the J end lost 4 bases, and 10 bases lay between the germline ends. Germline V gives CDR1 TSWWSYY, CDR2 QGS. The CDR3 loop is CALGERVQSDKLIF. CDR3 sequence (DNA): TGTGCTCTTGGGGAACGGGTACAGAGCGATAAACTCATCTTT.

The rearrangement joins TRDV1 to TRDJ1; 12 bases line up with TRDD3. Losses at the gene ends were 0 bases for V and 0 bases for J; bases not matched to a gene: 17. Germline V gives CDR1 TSWWSYY, CDR2 QGS. The CDR3 is 22 amino acids. CDR3 loop: CALGELAGNWGIPRRYTDKLIF. In DNA form, the CDR3 reads TGTGCTCTTGGGGAACTTGCGGGAAACTGGGGGATACCCCGTAGGTACACCGATAAACTCATCTTT.

This clone was seen more than once but under ten times. This rearrangement joins TRDV1 to TRDJ1; the match to TRDD3 covers 9 bases. The J segment lost 1 base and the V segment lost 0 bases, leaving 30 bases of the junction unmatched. Germline loops: CDR1 TSWWSYY, CDR2 QGS. This CDR3 has 25 amino acids. The CDR3 DNA reads TGTGCTCTTGGGGAACTGGAAGTACGGCTCCTATCTTGGGCTGGGGGATTCAACCTCACCGATAAACTCATCTTT. The encoded protein is CALGELEVRLLSWAGGFNLTDKLIF.